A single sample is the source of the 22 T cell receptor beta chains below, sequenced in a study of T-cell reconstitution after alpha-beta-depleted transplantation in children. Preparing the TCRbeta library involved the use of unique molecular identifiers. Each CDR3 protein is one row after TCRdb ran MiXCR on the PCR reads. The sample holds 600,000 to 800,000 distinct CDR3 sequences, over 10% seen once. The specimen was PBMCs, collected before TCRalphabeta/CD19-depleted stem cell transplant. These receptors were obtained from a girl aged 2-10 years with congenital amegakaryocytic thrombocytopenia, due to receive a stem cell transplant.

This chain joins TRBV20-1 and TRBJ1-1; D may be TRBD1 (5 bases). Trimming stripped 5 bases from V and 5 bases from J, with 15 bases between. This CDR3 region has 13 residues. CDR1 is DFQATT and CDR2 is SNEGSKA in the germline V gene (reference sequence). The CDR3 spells CSAPGAGGTEAFF. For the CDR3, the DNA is TGCAGTGCTCCCGGGGCCGGAGGGACTGAAGCTTTCTTT.

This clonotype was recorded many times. CDR3 residues: CSARPGQTSYEQYF. CDR3 coding DNA: TGCAGTGCTCGACCGGGACAGACCTCCTACGAGCAGTACTTC. The rearrangement uses TRBV20-1 and TRBJ2-7; TRBD1 matches 7 bases. V lost 5 bases to trimming and J lost 0 bases; unmatched junction nucleotides: 7. Germline V CDR1 and CDR2: DFQATT, SNEGSKA (reference sequence). The CDR3 is 14 amino acids.

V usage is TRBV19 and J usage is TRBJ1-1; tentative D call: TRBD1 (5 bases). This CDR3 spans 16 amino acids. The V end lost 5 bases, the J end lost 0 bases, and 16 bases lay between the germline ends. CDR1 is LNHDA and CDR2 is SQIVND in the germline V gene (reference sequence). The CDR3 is CASSSRQGSLNTEAFF. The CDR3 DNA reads TGTGCCAGTAGTTCCCGGCAGGGCTCTTTGAACACTGAAGCTTTCTTT. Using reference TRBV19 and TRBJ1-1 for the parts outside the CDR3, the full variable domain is DGGITQSPKYLFRKEGQNVTLSCEQNLNHDAMYWYRQDPGQGLRLIYYSQIVNDFQKGDIAEGYSVSREKKESFPLTVTSAQKNPTAFYLCASSSRQGSLNTEAFFGQGTRLTVV.

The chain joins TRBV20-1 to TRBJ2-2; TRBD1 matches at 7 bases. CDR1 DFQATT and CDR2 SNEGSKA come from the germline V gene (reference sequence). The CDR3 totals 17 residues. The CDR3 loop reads CCPRSLQGEQNTGELFF. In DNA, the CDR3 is TGCTGTCCTAGATCCCTCCAGGGGGAACAGAACACCGGGGAGCTGTTTTTT.

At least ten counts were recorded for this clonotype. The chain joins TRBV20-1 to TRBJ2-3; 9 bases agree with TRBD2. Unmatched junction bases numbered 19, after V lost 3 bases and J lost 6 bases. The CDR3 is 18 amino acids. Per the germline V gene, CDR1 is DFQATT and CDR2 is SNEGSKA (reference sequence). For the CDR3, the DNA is TGCAGTGCTAGGGCCCAAACAAAAGCGGGAGGAGAGTGGGATACGCAGTATTTT. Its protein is CSARAQTKAGGEWDTQYF.

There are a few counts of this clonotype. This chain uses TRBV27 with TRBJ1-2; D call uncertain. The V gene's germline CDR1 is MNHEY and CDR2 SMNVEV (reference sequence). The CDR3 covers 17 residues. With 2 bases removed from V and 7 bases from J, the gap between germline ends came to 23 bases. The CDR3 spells CASSLIPLPGPSRGYTF. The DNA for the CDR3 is TGTGCCAGCAGTTTAATCCCCCTCCCGGGCCCCTCGCGTGGCTACACCTTC.

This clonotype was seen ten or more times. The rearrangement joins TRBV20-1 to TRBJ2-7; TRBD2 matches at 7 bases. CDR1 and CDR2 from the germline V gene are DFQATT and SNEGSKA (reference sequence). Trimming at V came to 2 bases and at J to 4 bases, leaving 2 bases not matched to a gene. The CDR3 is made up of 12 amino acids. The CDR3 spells CSARLAEYEQYF. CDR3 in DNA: TGCAGTGCTAGACTAGCGGAGTACGAGCAGTACTTC.

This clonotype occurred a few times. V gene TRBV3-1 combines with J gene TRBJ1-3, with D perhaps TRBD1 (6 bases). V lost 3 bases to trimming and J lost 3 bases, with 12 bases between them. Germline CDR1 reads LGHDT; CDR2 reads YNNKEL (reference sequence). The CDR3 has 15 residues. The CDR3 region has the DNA TGTGCCAGCAGCCAGAGCGGGACATTTGGAAACACCATATATTTT. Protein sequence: CASSQSGTFGNTIYF.

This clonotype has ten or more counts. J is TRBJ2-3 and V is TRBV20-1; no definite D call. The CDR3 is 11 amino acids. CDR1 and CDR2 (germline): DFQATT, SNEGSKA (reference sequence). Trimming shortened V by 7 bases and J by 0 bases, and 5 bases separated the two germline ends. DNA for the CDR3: TGCAGTGGAGTTAGCACAGATACGCAGTATTTT. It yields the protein CSGVSTDTQYF.

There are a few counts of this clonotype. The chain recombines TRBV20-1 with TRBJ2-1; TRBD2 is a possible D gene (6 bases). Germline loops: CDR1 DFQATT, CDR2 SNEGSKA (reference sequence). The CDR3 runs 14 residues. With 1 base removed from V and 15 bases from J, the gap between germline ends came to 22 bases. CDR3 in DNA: TGCAGTGCTAGAGCCCCCTGGCGGGACCAAGTAAGGTTCTTC. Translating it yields CSARAPWRDQVRFF.

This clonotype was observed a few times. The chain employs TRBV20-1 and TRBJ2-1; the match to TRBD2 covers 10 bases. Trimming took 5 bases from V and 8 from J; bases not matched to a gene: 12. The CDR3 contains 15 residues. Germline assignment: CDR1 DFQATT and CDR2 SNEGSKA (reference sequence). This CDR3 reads CSAENLAGAGDEQFF. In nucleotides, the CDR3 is TGCAGTGCTGAGAATCTAGCGGGAGCGGGCGATGAGCAGTTCTTC.

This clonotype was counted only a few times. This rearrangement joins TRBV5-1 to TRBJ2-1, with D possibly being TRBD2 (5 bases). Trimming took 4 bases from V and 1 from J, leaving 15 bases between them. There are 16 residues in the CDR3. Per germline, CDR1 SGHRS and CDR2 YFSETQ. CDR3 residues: CASSQETGRSYNEQFF. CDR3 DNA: TGCGCCAGCAGCCAAGAGACGGGAAGGTCCTACAATGAGCAGTTCTTC.

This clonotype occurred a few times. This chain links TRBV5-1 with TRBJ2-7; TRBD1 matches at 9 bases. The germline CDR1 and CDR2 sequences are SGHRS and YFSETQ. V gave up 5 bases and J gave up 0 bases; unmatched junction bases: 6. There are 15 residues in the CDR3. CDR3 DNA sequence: TGCGCCAGCAGGACCGGGACAGGGAGCTCCTACGAGCAGTACTTC. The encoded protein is CASRTGTGSSYEQYF.

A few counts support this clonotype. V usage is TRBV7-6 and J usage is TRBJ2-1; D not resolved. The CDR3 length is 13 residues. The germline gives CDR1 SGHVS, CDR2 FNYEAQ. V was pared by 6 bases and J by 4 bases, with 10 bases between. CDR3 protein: CASSQPAYNEQFF. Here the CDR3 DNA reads TGTGCCAGCAGTCAACCGGCATACAATGAGCAGTTCTTC.

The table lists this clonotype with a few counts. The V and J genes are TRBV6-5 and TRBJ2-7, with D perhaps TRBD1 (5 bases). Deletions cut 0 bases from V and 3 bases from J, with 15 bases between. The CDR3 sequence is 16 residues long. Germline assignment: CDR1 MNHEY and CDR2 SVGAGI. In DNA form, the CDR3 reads TGTGCCAGCAGTTACTCACCCTACCCAGGGCGCTACGAGCAGTACTTC. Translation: CASSYSPYPGRYEQYF.

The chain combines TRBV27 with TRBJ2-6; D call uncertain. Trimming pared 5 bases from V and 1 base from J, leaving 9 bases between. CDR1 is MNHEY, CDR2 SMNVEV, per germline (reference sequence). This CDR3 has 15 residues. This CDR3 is CASSIGVSGANVLTF. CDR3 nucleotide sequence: TGTGCCAGCAGTATTGGGGTATCTGGGGCCAACGTCCTGACTTTC.

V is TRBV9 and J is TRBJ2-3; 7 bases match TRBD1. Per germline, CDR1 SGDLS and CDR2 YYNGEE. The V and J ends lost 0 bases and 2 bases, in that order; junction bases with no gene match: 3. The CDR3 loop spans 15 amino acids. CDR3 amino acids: CASSVVGQFTDTQYF. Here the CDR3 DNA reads TGTGCCAGCAGCGTAGTGGGACAGTTCACAGATACGCAGTATTTT.

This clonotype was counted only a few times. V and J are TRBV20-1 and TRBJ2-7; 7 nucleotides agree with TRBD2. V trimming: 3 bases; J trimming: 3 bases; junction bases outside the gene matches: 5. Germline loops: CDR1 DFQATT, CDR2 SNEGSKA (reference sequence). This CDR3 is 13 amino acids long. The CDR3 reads CSASGGSLYEQYF. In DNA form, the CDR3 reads TGCAGTGCTAGTGGCGGGAGCCTCTACGAGCAGTACTTC.

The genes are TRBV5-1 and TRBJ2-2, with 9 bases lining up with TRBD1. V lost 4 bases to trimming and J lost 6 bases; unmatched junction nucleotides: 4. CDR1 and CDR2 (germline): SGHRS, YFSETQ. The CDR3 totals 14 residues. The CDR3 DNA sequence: TGCGCCAGCAGCATACAGGGGGCGCCCGGGGAGCTGTTTTTT. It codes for CASSIQGAPGELFF.

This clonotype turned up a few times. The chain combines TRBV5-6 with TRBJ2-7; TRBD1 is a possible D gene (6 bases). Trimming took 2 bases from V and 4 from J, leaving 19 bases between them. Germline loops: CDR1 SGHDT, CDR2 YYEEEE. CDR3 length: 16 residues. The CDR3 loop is CASSLPTGTPYYEQYF. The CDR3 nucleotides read TGTGCCAGCAGCTTACCGACCGGGACACCCTATTACGAGCAGTACTTC. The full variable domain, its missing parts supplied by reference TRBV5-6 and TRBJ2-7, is DAGVTQSPTHLIKTRGQQVTLRCSPKSGHDTVSWYQQALGQGPQFIFQYYEEEERQRGNFPDRFSGHQFPNYSSELNVNALLLGDSALYLCASSLPTGTPYYEQYFGPGTRLTVT.

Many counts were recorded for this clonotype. CDR3 sequence reads: CASSSTAWGTEAFF. DNA of the CDR3: TGCGCCAGCAGCTCGACAGCTTGGGGCACTGAAGCTTTCTTT. This sequence joins TRBV5-1 and TRBJ1-1; D is possibly TRBD1 (5 bases). The CDR3 is 14 residues long. V lost 3 bases and J lost 4, with 13 bases in between. Germline V gene data show CDR1 as SGHRS and CDR2 as YFSETQ. Full variable domain (missing parts from reference TRBV5-1 and TRBJ1-1): KAGVTQTPRYLIKTRGQQVTLSCSPISGHRSVSWYQQTPGQGLQFLFEYFSETQRNKGNFPGRFSGRQFSNSRSEMNVSTLELGDSALYLCASSSTAWGTEAFFGQGTRLTVV.

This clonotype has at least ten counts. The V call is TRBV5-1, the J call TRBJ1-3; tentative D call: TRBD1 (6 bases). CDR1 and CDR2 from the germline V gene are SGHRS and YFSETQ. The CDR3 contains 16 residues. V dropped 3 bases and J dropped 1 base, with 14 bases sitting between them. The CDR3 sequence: CASSSLTGRSGNTIYF. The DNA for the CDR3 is TGCGCCAGCAGCTCCCTTACAGGGAGGTCTGGAAACACCATATATTTT. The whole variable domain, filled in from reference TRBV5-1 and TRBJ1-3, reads KAGVTQTPRYLIKTRGQQVTLSCSPISGHRSVSWYQQTPGQGLQFLFEYFSETQRNKGNFPGRFSGRQFSNSRSEMNVSTLELGDSALYLCASSSLTGRSGNTIYFGEGSWLTVV.